Sequencing of this T cell receptor beta chain was carried out in a study of T cell repertoires in cytomegalovirus infection. Looking at the study overall: Both a matching HLA type and CMV infection were indicated by public TCR beta signatures.

TCRdb processed the reads anew with MiXCR; each CDR3 protein has one entry. The sample has a few hundred thousand distinct CDR3 sequences, around 27% seen once. The sample holds one count of this clonotype. Its antigen remains unknown. Overall study findings and caveats: CMV-specific TCR beta clonotypes restricted by HLA-C dominated the ex vivo response. Carriage of CMV together with the relevant HLA was identifiable through cumulative public TCR beta family frequency.

Trimming took off 1 base at V and 6 bases at J, with 9 bases between the two ends. The CDR3 covers 14 residues. CDR1 is SGHVS, CDR2 FNYEAQ, per germline. The TCR was taken from a human donor in good health (CMV status not recorded). Some clones in this sample may be carry-over from other donors' samples. The source material was PBMCs. This chain links TRBV7-6 with TRBJ2-2; no definite D call. The CDR3 nucleotides are TGTGCCAGCAGCTTAGGGAATCTCGCCGGGGAGCTGTTTTTT. As protein: CASSLGNLAGELFF.